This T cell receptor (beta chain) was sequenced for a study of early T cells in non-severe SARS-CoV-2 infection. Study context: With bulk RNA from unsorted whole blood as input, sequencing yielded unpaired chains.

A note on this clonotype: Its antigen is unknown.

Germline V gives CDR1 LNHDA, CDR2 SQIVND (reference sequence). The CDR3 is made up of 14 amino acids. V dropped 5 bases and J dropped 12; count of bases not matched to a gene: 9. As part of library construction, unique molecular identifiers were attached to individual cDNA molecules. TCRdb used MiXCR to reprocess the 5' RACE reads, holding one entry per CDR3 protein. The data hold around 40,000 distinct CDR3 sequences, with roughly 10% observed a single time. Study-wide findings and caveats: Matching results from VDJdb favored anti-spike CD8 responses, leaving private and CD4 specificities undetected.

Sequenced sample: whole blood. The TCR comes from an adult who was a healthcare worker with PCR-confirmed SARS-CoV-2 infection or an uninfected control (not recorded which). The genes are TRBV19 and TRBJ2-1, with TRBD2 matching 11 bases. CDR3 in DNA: TGTGCCAGTAGTCTACTAGCGGGAGAGGGGCGGCAGTTCTTC. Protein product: CASSLLAGEGRQFF.